Presented here are 26 T cell receptor beta chains from one specimen sequenced in a study of blood T cell repertoires in COVID-19. The assay was immunoSEQ multiplex PCR, and TCRdb's table has in-frame clones only and misses some. The profile shows about 300,000 clones, around 90% of them singletons. Sequencing was performed on peripheral blood. These receptors came from a woman in her forties or fifties with COVID-19, enrolled during active disease.

The CDR3 here is CASVRTGRDEQFF. CDR3 nucleotides: TGTGCCAGCGTAAGGACAGGGAGGGATGAGCAGTTCTTC. J is TRBJ2-1 and V is TRBV18, with D possibly matching TRBD1 (8 bases). V lost 8 bases to trimming and J lost 8 bases, with 16 bases between them. CDR3 length: 13 amino acids. Germline V gene data show CDR1 as KGHSH and CDR2 as LQKENI.

This chain connects TRBV19 to TRBJ2-7; 7 positions match TRBD1. The CDR3 has 14 amino acids. Per the germline V gene, CDR1 is LNHDA and CDR2 is SQIVND (reference sequence). V was clipped by 3 bases and J by 1 base; unmatched bases: 3. The CDR3, as DNA: TGTGCCAGTAGTATCAACAGGGGATCCTACGAGCAGTACTTC. Amino acids: CASSINRGSYEQYF. The full variable domain, completed using reference TRBV19 and TRBJ2-7, is DGGITQSPKYLFRKEGQNVTLSCEQNLNHDAMYWYRQDPGQGLRLIYYSQIVNDFQKGDIAEGYSVSREKKESFPLTVTSAQKNPTAFYLCASSINRGSYEQYFGPGTRLTVT.

CDR3 protein: CASSLATYGNSPLHF. The DNA of the CDR3 is TGTGCCAGCAGCTTAGCAACGTATGGCAATTCACCCCTCCACTTT. The V gene is TRBV7-2, the J gene TRBJ1-6; D remains ambiguous. This CDR3 comprises 15 residues. Germline V gene lookup returns CDR1 SGHTA and CDR2 FQGNSA. The V end lost 0 bases, the J end lost 7 bases, and 10 bases lay between the germline ends. Drawing the rest from reference TRBV7-2 and TRBJ1-6, the complete variable domain is GAGVSQSPSNKVTEKGKDVELRCDPISGHTALYWYRQSLGQGLEFLIYFQGNSAPDKSGLPSDRFSAERTGGSVSTLTIQRTQQEDSAVYLCASSLATYGNSPLHFGNGTRLTVT.

CDR3 region: CASSLTGDYGYTF. The CDR3 nucleotides read TGTGCCAGCAGCTTAACAGGGGACTATGGCTACACCTTC. V gene TRBV7-3 combines with J gene TRBJ1-2; TRBD1 is a possible D gene (5 bases). The germline V gene encodes CDR1 SGHTA and CDR2 FQGTGA. Trimming pared 0 bases from V and 3 bases from J, leaving 5 bases between. The CDR3 loop spans 13 amino acids.

This sequence joins TRBV24-1 and TRBJ2-2; TRBD2 matches 8 bases. The CDR3 consists of 17 residues. V shed 3 bases, J shed 1 base, and the junction held 6 bases outside the gene matches. Germline lookup yields CDR1 KGHDR and CDR2 SFDVKD. The CDR3 DNA is TGTGCCACCAGTGATGGGTTAGCGGGACGGAACACCGGGGAGCTGTTTTTT. Amino acid sequence: CATSDGLAGRNTGELFF.

With respect to this clone: One junction end disagrees with the germline gene, perhaps due to a read error. The chain combines TRBV27 with TRBJ2-1; 12 bases align to TRBD1. Germline-derived CDR1 and CDR2 are MNHEY and SMNVEV (reference sequence). The CDR3 is made up of 13 amino acids. CDR3 residues: CASSLGQGADRLF. The CDR3 DNA sequence: TGTGCCAGCAGCCTGGGACAGGGGGCTGACCGGCTCTTC.

J is TRBJ1-1 and V is TRBV7-6, with TRBD1 matching 7 bases. CDR1 is SGHVS, CDR2 FNYEAQ, per germline. This CDR3 is built from 15 residues. J was trimmed by 4 bases and V by 4 bases; bases with no gene match: 9. The CDR3 loop is CASSSQTGSATEAFF. Written as DNA, the CDR3 is TGTGCCAGCAGCTCCCAGACAGGGTCTGCCACTGAAGCTTTCTTT.

The chain recombines TRBV6-1 with TRBJ1-3; TRBD1 is a possible D gene (6 bases). This CDR3 has 16 amino acids. Germline loops: CDR1 MNHNS, CDR2 SASEGT. V was cut by 3 bases and J by 2 bases, with 14 bases left in between. CDR3 in amino acids: CASSEGYTGTGNTIYF. The CDR3 region has the DNA TGTGCCAGCAGTGAGGGATATACAGGGACTGGAAACACCATATATTTT.

The gene calls are TRBV7-3 and TRBJ2-2, with TRBD2 matching 12 bases. Germline CDR1 is SGHTA and CDR2 is FQGTGA. The CDR3 spans 16 residues. V lost 4 bases, J lost 5 bases, and 5 bases stayed unmatched. The CDR3 nucleotides are TGTGCCAGCAGCTCTAGCGGGAGGGGTCGGACCGGGGAGCTGTTTTTT. This translates into CASSSSGRGRTGELFF. The full variable domain, in which reference TRBV7-3 and TRBJ2-2 provide the parts outside the CDR3, is GAGVSQTPSNKVTEKGKYVELRCDPISGHTALYWYRQSLGQGPEFLIYFQGTGAADDSGLPNDRFFAVRPEGSVSTLKIQRTERGDSAVYLCASSSSGRGRTGELFFGEGSRLTVL.

The V call is TRBV20-1, the J call TRBJ1-1; TRBD1 aligns across 9 bases. The CDR3 spans 10 residues. The V and J ends lost 5 bases and 11 bases, in that order; junction bases with no gene match: 3. Per germline, CDR1 DFQATT and CDR2 SNEGSKA (reference sequence). The CDR3 region has the DNA TGCAGTGCTTGGGACAGGGACGCTTTCTTT. As protein: CSAWDRDAFF.

The V call is TRBV2, the J call TRBJ2-6; D possibly corresponds to TRBD2 (5 bases). The CDR3 has 15 residues. V shed 10 bases and J shed 0 bases, with 13 bases lying between them. CDR1 is SNHLY and CDR2 is FYNNEI in the germline V gene. CDR3 in amino acids: CATLLDSSGANVLTF. The CDR3 DNA reads as TGTGCCACCCTACTAGATAGCTCTGGGGCCAACGTCCTGACTTTC.

The chain is built from TRBV29-1 and TRBJ1-2; 7 bases line up with TRBD1. Germline V gene sequence: CDR1 SQVTM, CDR2 ANQGSEA. The CDR3 contains 12 residues. J was trimmed by 3 bases and V by 3 bases; bases with no gene match: 1. Here the CDR3 reads CSVDRGDYGYTF. The CDR3 DNA follows: TGCAGCGTTGACAGGGGGGACTATGGCTACACCTTC.

This chain links TRBV9 with TRBJ2-7; 8 nucleotides agree with TRBD2. The CDR3 covers 14 residues. Germline values: CDR1 SGDLS, CDR2 YYNGEE. J lost 6 bases, V lost 3 bases, and 8 bases had no gene match. CDR3 residues: CASSGSGNVGEQYF. The CDR3 bases are TGTGCCAGCAGCGGTAGCGGGAACGTCGGCGAGCAGTACTTC.

The chain carries TRBV6-5 and TRBJ2-7; 9 positions agree with TRBD1. V was pared by 0 bases and J by 4 bases, with 7 bases of the junction left unmatched. CDR1 and CDR2 (germline): MNHEY, SVGAGI. CDR3 size: 16 residues. This CDR3 reads CASSYSGTGIMYEQYF. Here the CDR3 DNA reads TGTGCCAGCAGTTACTCCGGGACAGGGATTATGTACGAGCAGTACTTC.

The chain carries TRBV7-9 and TRBJ2-7; TRBD2 matches 7 bases. This CDR3 is built from 13 residues. Trimming removed 4 bases from V and 6 bases from J; junction bases left unmatched: 6. Germline assignment: CDR1 SEHNR and CDR2 FQNEAQ (reference sequence). CDR3 sequence (DNA): TGTGCCAGCAGCTCGGGAGGAGGGATCGAGCAGTACTTC. It codes for CASSSGGGIEQYF.

The chain couples TRBV7-2 to TRBJ1-2; no clear D gene. Germline V gives CDR1 SGHTA, CDR2 FQGNSA. V was cut by 0 bases and J by 0 bases, with 11 bases left in between. CDR3 length: 16 amino acids. The CDR3 loop is CASSLALQVANYGYTF. The CDR3 region has the DNA TGTGCCAGCAGCTTAGCCCTTCAGGTTGCTAACTATGGCTACACCTTC.

The chain carries TRBV19 and TRBJ2-1, with 12 bases that match TRBD2. The CDR3 is made up of 19 amino acids. CDR1 LNHDA and CDR2 SQIVND come from the germline V gene (reference sequence). The trim removed 4 bases at V and 7 bases at J, leaving 17 bases unmatched. The chain's CDR3 is CASSRNTGTSGWVKNEQFF. The CDR3 nucleotides are TGTGCCAGTAGTAGAAATACCGGGACTAGCGGGTGGGTTAAGAATGAGCAGTTCTTC.

This clone appeared a single time. This sequence joins TRBV18 and TRBJ2-1; D unclear. From germline, CDR1 is KGHSH and CDR2 LQKENI. This CDR3 region has 16 residues. Trimming removed 3 bases at V and 7 bases at J, with 19 bases between. The CDR3, as DNA: TGTGCCAGCTCACCTAGTCAATCGTTGATCCCGAATGAGCAGTTCTTC. Its translation is CASSPSQSLIPNEQFF.

This chain links TRBV5-5 with TRBJ1-2; TRBD1 agrees at 7 bases. V lost 0 bases to trimming and J lost 3 bases; unmatched junction nucleotides: 17. CDR1 and CDR2 from the germline V gene are SGHKS and YYEKEE (reference sequence). The CDR3 sequence is 19 residues long. The CDR3 reads CASSLASGTVRGDYYGYTF. CDR3 bases: TGTGCCAGCAGCTTGGCTAGCGGGACAGTCAGAGGGGACTACTATGGCTACACCTTC.

V and J are TRBV5-1 and TRBJ2-3, with TRBD2 identical over 10 bases. V was pared by 7 bases and J by 5 bases, with 7 bases of the junction left unmatched. This CDR3 region has 14 residues. CDR1 and CDR2 from the germline V gene are SGHRS and YFSETQ. The CDR3 loop is CASQASGSLDTQYF. CDR3 in DNA: TGCGCCAGCCAGGCTAGCGGGAGTTTAGATACGCAGTATTTT.

The chain couples TRBV1 to TRBJ2-1; the D call of TRBD2 is as the table states it, not checked on the DNA. TRBV1 is assigned pseudogene status. This CDR3 spans 17 amino acids. The CDR3 region has the DNA TGCACCAGCAGCCAAGACCGCCTAGCGGGAGGGCCCGATGAGCAGTTCTTC. Residues: CTSSQDRLAGGPDEQFF.

Comments on this clone: This probably arose from a read error, given a far larger clone one base away. The rearrangement links TRBV11-3 to TRBJ1-3; possibly TRBD1 for D (6 bases). In germline, CDR1 is SGHNT, CDR2 YENEEA. V was clipped by 3 bases and J by 1 base, with 7 bases between them. The CDR3 contains 14 residues. CDR3 in DNA: TGTGCCAGCAGCTTCCAGGGGTCTGGAAACACCATATATTTT. Protein sequence: CASSFQGSGNTIYF.

V is TRBV7-3 and J is TRBJ2-1, with 11 positions matching TRBD2. The trim removed 1 base at V and 5 bases at J, leaving 10 bases unmatched. Germline CDR1 is SGHTA and CDR2 is FQGTGA. The CDR3 spans 18 residues. The CDR3 sequence is CASSLNPTTSGAHNEQFF. The CDR3 DNA follows: TGTGCCAGCAGCTTAAACCCCACGACTAGCGGGGCCCACAATGAGCAGTTCTTC.

In this sample, this clone turned up once. The chain employs TRBV5-1 and TRBJ2-1, with 11 bases identical to TRBD2. Germline values: CDR1 SGHRS, CDR2 YFSETQ. V lost 2 bases to trimming and J lost 7 bases; unmatched junction nucleotides: 5. There are 15 residues in the CDR3. The CDR3 DNA follows: TGCGCCAGCAGCTTAACTAGCGGGAGTTGGAATGAGCAGTTCTTC. It translates to CASSLTSGSWNEQFF. The full variable domain, rest sourced from reference TRBV5-1 and TRBJ2-1, is KAGVTQTPRYLIKTRGQQVTLSCSPISGHRSVSWYQQTPGQGLQFLFEYFSETQRNKGNFPGRFSGRQFSNSRSEMNVSTLELGDSALYLCASSLTSGSWNEQFFGPGTRLTVL.

This rearrangement joins TRBV2 to TRBJ1-2; D unclear. V was trimmed by 6 bases and J by 1 base, leaving 6 bases between them. The germline CDR1 and CDR2 sequences are SNHLY and FYNNEI. The CDR3 length is 12 residues. The CDR3 nucleotides are TGTGCCAGCAGAGGAGATAACTATGGCTACACCTTC. Translation: CASRGDNYGYTF.

The chain uses TRBV27 and TRBJ2-1; the D gene is possibly TRBD1 (5 bases). V shed 5 bases and J shed 4 bases, with 15 bases lying between them. Germline lookup yields CDR1 MNHEY and CDR2 SMNVEV (reference sequence). The CDR3 is 15 residues long. The CDR3 region is CASSIGVVGYNEQFF. The CDR3 DNA reads TGTGCCAGCAGTATAGGGGTTGTGGGTTACAATGAGCAGTTCTTC.